The 4 T cell receptor beta chains given below trace back to one sample, sequenced in a study of shared clonotypes between healthy human individuals. Sequenced by immunoSEQ multiplex PCR; TCRdb stores in-frame clones only, minus some. Counted here are 2 million to 2.5 million clones, more than 85% occurring once; the ten biggest clones make up more than 1.5%. Naive CD8 cells comprised CD45RO-negative, CCR7-positively selected cells, excluding terminally differentiated effector memory CD45RA+ cells. Sequenced sample: naive CD8+ T cells from PBMCs. Receptor source: a man between 18 and 29 years old in good health. Some clones in this sample may be carry-over from other donors' samples.

The genes are TRBV27 and TRBJ2-1, with D possibly matching TRBD1 (5 bases). The CDR3 covers 14 residues. The V and J ends lost 5 bases and 8 bases respectively, with 16 bases between them. The germline CDR1 and CDR2 sequences are MNHEY and SMNVEV (reference sequence). The CDR3 DNA follows: TGTGCCAGCAGTAAGCAGGGTTTTATTCATGAGCAGTTCTTC. It translates to CASSKQGFIHEQFF.

The rearrangement uses TRBV28 and TRBJ1-1, with no clear D. The V gene lost 7 bases and the J gene lost 4 bases, with 16 bases spanning the gap. CDR3 length: 14 residues. Germline CDR1 MDHEN, CDR2 SYDVKM. CDR3 amino acids: CASTSSPEGTEAFF. The CDR3 region has the DNA TGTGCCAGCACCTCCTCCCCGGAGGGCACTGAAGCTTTCTTT.

The gene calls are TRBV6-5 and TRBJ2-7; D might be TRBD1 (6 bases). Trimming left V 4 bases short and J 3 bases short, with 16 bases between. The CDR3 loop spans 15 amino acids. CDR1 is MNHEY and CDR2 is SVGAGI in the germline V gene. The CDR3 is CASSSPPTGHYEQYF. CDR3 nucleotides: TGTGCCAGCAGTTCCCCTCCGACAGGACACTACGAGCAGTACTTC.

The chain links TRBV2 to TRBJ2-7; D ambiguous. V was cut by 1 base and J by 6 bases, with 7 bases left in between. Per the germline V gene, CDR1 is SNHLY and CDR2 is FYNNEI. The CDR3 spans 12 residues. The CDR3 nucleotides are TGTGCCAGCAGTGAAGTTGGGCTCGAGCAGTACTTC. It is translated as CASSEVGLEQYF.